The TCR beta chain described here comes from a study of cytomegalovirus exposure and HLA in healthy donors. The study ran its PCR with 60 Vbeta and 13 Jbeta primers. Here immunoSEQ multiplex PCR was the method, and the copy in TCRdb shows in-frame clones only, minus some. Among 150,000 to 200,000 clones, more than 60% were seen once, and the ten largest hold over 4.5%. Study conclusions and caveats: Presence/absence analyses assumed roughly uniform sequencing depth across donors.

As regards this clone: The antigen is undetermined.

Germline V gene lookup returns CDR1 SEHNR and CDR2 FQNEAQ (reference sequence). There are 13 residues in the CDR3. The source is a male donor in good health and CMV-seronegative. This rearrangement joins TRBV7-9 to TRBJ2-5, with TRBD1 matching over 7 bases. With the DNA end fitting TRBJ2-7 better, the J assignment may be wrong. Sequenced input: PBMCs. CDR3 region: CASRHRGTYEQYF. Written as DNA, the CDR3 is TGTGCCAGCAGACACAGGGGCACCTACGAGCAGTACTTC.